These 27 T cell receptor beta chains share one sample of origin, sequenced in a study of Graves' ophthalmopathy and Graves' hyperthyroidism. TCR beta CDR3 regions were amplified from RNA transcripts. A first-round RT-PCR used HTBI primers, followed by a second-round multiplex PCR. TCRdb called the multiplex PCR reads again in MiXCR, with one record for every CDR3 protein. The sample has roughly 1.1 million distinct CDR3 sequences, approximately 35% seen once. The source material was peripheral blood or thyroid tissue (not recorded which). These TCRs come from an adult man with Graves' hyperthyroidism.

In its sample, this clonotype was seen many times. The chain is built from TRBV10-3 and TRBJ1-5; D might be TRBD1 (5 bases). V shed 6 bases and J shed 3 bases, with 12 bases lying between them. This CDR3 comprises 14 residues. Germline V CDR1 and CDR2: ENHRY, SYGVKD. The CDR3 loop is CAISQGQINQPQHF. In DNA form, the CDR3 reads TGTGCCATCAGCCAAGGACAAATCAATCAGCCCCAGCATTTT.

This clonotype came up a few times. This chain joins TRBV5-6 and TRBJ1-4, with D perhaps matching TRBD1 (5 bases). Trimming left V 0 bases short and J 2 bases short, with 11 bases between. This CDR3 contains 16 residues. CDR1 is SGHDT, CDR2 YYEEEE, per germline. The CDR3 loop is CASSLVGRGTNEKLFF. For the CDR3, the DNA is TGTGCCAGCAGCTTGGTAGGGCGGGGCACTAATGAAAAACTGTTTTTT.

This clonotype has just a few counts. This chain connects TRBV30 to TRBJ2-5, with TRBD2 identical over 7 bases. CDR1 and CDR2 (germline): GTSNPN, SVGIG (reference sequence). V was clipped by 0 bases and J by 2 bases; unmatched bases: 3. This CDR3 is built from 14 residues. CDR3 coding DNA: TGTGCCTGGAGTGTCCAAGCGGGGCAAGAGACCCAGTACTTC. Protein: CAWSVQAGQETQYF.

This clonotype was counted ten times or more. The rearrangement links TRBV19 to TRBJ1-1; 8 nucleotides align to TRBD1. The length of the CDR3 is 14 residues. Unmatched junction bases numbered 1, after V lost 4 bases and J lost 0 bases. Germline V lookup: CDR1 LNHDA, CDR2 SQIVND (reference sequence). The CDR3 DNA is TGTGCCAGTAGTACACAGGGGGTGAACACTGAAGCTTTCTTT. It yields the protein CASSTQGVNTEAFF.

The chain joins TRBV25-1 to TRBJ2-3, with 7 bases lining up with TRBD1. CDR3 length: 14 residues. Unmatched junction bases numbered 5, after V lost 4 bases and J lost 4 bases. Germline V CDR1 and CDR2: MGHDK, SYGVNS. The CDR3 nucleotides read TGTGCCAGCAGTGTCGAAACAGGGGCAGATACGCAGTATTTT. Translating it yields CASSVETGADTQYF.

The chain employs TRBV25-1 and TRBJ1-6; a weak D match, TRBD1 (5 bases). The germline gives CDR1 MGHDK, CDR2 SYGVNS. V was shortened by 8 bases and J by 9 bases, with 11 bases between the two germline ends. This CDR3 is built from 12 residues. The CDR3 here is CASVVQGSPLHF. CDR3 coding DNA: TGTGCCAGCGTAGTCCAGGGTTCACCCCTCCACTTT.

This clonotype showed up just a few times. The chain carries TRBV6-5 and TRBJ2-7, with D unresolved. CDR1 MNHEY and CDR2 SVGAGI come from the germline V gene. This CDR3 is 14 amino acids long. V lost 0 bases and J 0 bases, leaving 6 bases between the germline ends. The CDR3 nucleotides are TGTGCCAGCAGTTACTCCAGCTCCTCCTACGAGCAGTACTTC. It encodes CASSYSSSSYEQYF.

This clonotype was seen just once. V and J are TRBV15 and TRBJ2-3, with D unresolved. In germline, CDR1 is LNHNV, CDR2 YYDKDF (reference sequence). Trimming left V 6 bases short and J 1 base short, with 20 bases between. This CDR3 comprises 17 residues. The CDR3 DNA is TGTGCCACCAGGGACGGACGAGATCTCTTCGGCACAGATACGCAGTATTTT. Its translation: CATRDGRDLFGTDTQYF. The full variable domain, in which reference TRBV15 and TRBJ2-3 provide the parts outside the CDR3, is DAMVIQNPRYQVTQFGKPVTLSCSQTLNHNVMYWYQQKSSQAPKLLFHYYDKDFNNEADTPDNFQSRRPNTSFCFLDIRSPGLGDTAMYLCATRDGRDLFGTDTQYFGPGTRLTVL.

This sequence joins TRBV10-1 and TRBJ2-7; 10 positions agree with TRBD2. Germline V gene data show CDR1 as WNHNN and CDR2 as SYGVQD (reference sequence). V was pared by 0 bases and J by 9 bases, with 5 bases of the junction left unmatched. The CDR3 consists of 14 residues. The CDR3 nucleotides are TGCGCCAGCAGTGAGTCGGTGGCTAGCGGGAGGCAGTACTTC. Protein: CASSESVASGRQYF.

This clonotype has a handful of counts. This chain connects TRBV10-3 to TRBJ1-1; 9 bases are shared with TRBD1. The trim removed 6 bases at V and 4 bases at J, leaving 9 bases unmatched. CDR1 ENHRY and CDR2 SYGVKD come from the germline V gene. The CDR3 is made up of 15 amino acids. The CDR3 region has the DNA TGTGCCATCAGACCAACCGGGACAGGGTTCACTGAAGCTTTCTTT. This encodes CAIRPTGTGFTEAFF.

On this clonotype itself: A junction boundary mismatches the germline segment, possibly from a read error. This chain joins TRBV2 and TRBJ1-6; tentatively, D is TRBD1 (5 bases). Germline V CDR1 and CDR2: SNHLY, FYNNEI. The CDR3 is made up of 15 amino acids. The CDR3 DNA sequence: TGTGCCCGCAGCGTCCAACAGGATAACAATTCACCCCTCCACTTT. It specifies CARSVQQDNNSPLHF.

This chain links TRBV15 with TRBJ1-4; D uncertain. The CDR3 is 15 amino acids. The V gene lost 0 bases and the J gene lost 8 bases, with 13 bases spanning the gap. Germline assignment: CDR1 LNHNV and CDR2 YYDKDF (reference sequence). CDR3 sequence: CATSRDRQLGEKLFF. The DNA for the CDR3 is TGTGCCACCAGCAGAGATAGGCAGTTAGGCGAAAAACTGTTTTTT.

This chain connects TRBV20-1 to TRBJ2-5, with D perhaps given as TRBD1 or TRBD2 (6 bases each). Germline V gene lookup returns CDR1 DFQATT and CDR2 SNEGSKA (reference sequence). Trimming removed 6 bases from V and 4 bases from J, with 15 bases in between. CDR3 length: 13 residues. The CDR3 spells CSALPPGAETQYF. The CDR3 coding sequence is TGCAGTGCCCTCCCACCGGGGGCAGAGACCCAGTACTTC.

In its sample, this clonotype was seen many times. The CDR3: CSGSLGTGGVGAFF. The CDR3 coding sequence is TGCAGTGGGTCCCTTGGGACAGGGGGCGTCGGAGCTTTCTTT. The V call is TRBV20-1, the J call TRBJ1-1; 12 bases are a match to TRBD1. The germline V gene encodes CDR1 DFQATT and CDR2 SNEGSKA (reference sequence). V trimming: 7 bases; J trimming: 10 bases; junction bases outside the gene matches: 13. The CDR3 length is 14 residues.

The CDR3 DNA follows: TGTGCCAGCAGCGTTTCTAGCGGACAAGCGAACACCGGGGAGCTGTTTTTT. Amino acid sequence: CASSVSSGQANTGELFF. This chain uses TRBV9 with TRBJ2-2; 7 bases map to TRBD2. J gave up 0 bases and V 2 bases, and 7 bases lay outside the gene matches. The CDR3 runs to 17 residues. Germline lookup yields CDR1 SGDLS and CDR2 YYNGEE.

This rearrangement joins TRBV19 to TRBJ2-5, with 7 bases identical to TRBD1. The CDR3 runs to 17 residues. Trimming took 3 bases from V and 2 from J; bases not matched to a gene: 12. Germline CDR1 reads LNHDA; CDR2 reads SQIVND (reference sequence). The CDR3 reads CASSIGGLTGTQETQYF. The CDR3 nucleotides read TGTGCCAGTAGTATTGGAGGTTTGACAGGGACACAAGAGACCCAGTACTTC.

This clonotype was recorded many times. The junction departs from germline at one end; a sequencing error may be responsible. The chain joins TRBV5-1 to TRBJ2-7, with 9 nucleotides matching TRBD1. This CDR3 spans 14 amino acids. CDR1 SGHRS and CDR2 YFSETQ come from the germline V gene. This CDR3 is CASSWGQGSYEQYF. Written as DNA, the CDR3 is TGTGCCAGCAGCTGGGGACAGGGCTCCTACGAGCAGTACTTC.

This rearrangement joins TRBV2 to TRBJ1-1, with 10 bases that match TRBD1. Per the germline V gene, CDR1 is SNHLY and CDR2 is FYNNEI. Unmatched junction bases numbered 2, after V lost 4 bases and J lost 3 bases. The CDR3 sequence is 14 residues long. Written as DNA, the CDR3 is TGTGCCAGCAGTGTGACAGGGGGCCACACTGAAGCTTTCTTT. It translates to CASSVTGGHTEAFF. Combining the CDR3 with reference TRBV2 and TRBJ1-1 gives the whole variable domain EPEVTQTPSHQVTQMGQEVILRCVPISNHLYFYWYRQILGQKVEFLVSFYNNEISEKSEIFDDQFSVERPDGSNFTLKIRSTKLEDSAMYFCASSVTGGHTEAFFGQGTRLTVV.

This clonotype was seen ten or more times. The gene calls are TRBV7-2 and TRBJ2-5; TRBD1 aligns across 7 bases. Losses at the gene ends were 1 base for V and 3 bases for J; bases not matched to a gene: 11. This CDR3 contains 17 residues. Germline V gene sequence: CDR1 SGHTA, CDR2 FQGNSA. CDR3 amino acids: CASSLVVRGGQKETQYF. The CDR3 nucleotides are TGTGCCAGCAGCTTAGTAGTTCGTGGGGGACAGAAAGAGACCCAGTACTTC.

The chain combines TRBV14 with TRBJ2-5, with 9 bases fitting TRBD2. The ends lost 1 base at V and 2 bases at J; junction bases unmatched: 14. The CDR3 contains 19 residues. CDR1 SGHDN and CDR2 FVKESK come from the germline V gene. This chain's CDR3 is CASSQGLTSGPHPQETQYF. The CDR3 coding sequence is TGTGCCAGCAGCCAAGGATTAACTAGCGGGCCCCATCCTCAAGAGACCCAGTACTTC. Full variable domain (rest looked up from reference TRBV14 and TRBJ2-5): EAGVTQFPSHSVIEKGQTVTLRCDPISGHDNLYWYRRVMGKEIKFLLHFVKESKQDESGMPNNRFLAERTGGTYSTLKVQPAELEDSGVYFCASSQGLTSGPHPQETQYFGPGTRLLVL.

Of note for this clonotype: Since a much larger clone is just one base distant, this may be a read error. The genes are TRBV10-3 and TRBJ2-5, with D tentatively TRBD1 or TRBD2 (5 bases each). Germline V gives CDR1 ENHRY, CDR2 SYGVKD. The CDR3 length is 15 residues. Trimming shortened V by 1 base and J by 2 bases, and 11 bases separated the two germline ends. The CDR3 bases are TGTGCCATCAGTGAGTGGGGGAGTGGGCAAGAGACCCAGTACTTC. Protein product: CAISEWGSGQETQYF.

V usage is TRBV10-3 and J usage is TRBJ1-2; 7 bases fit TRBD1. The junction had 4 bases not matched to a gene; V was cut back by 7 bases and J by 5 bases. Germline CDR1 reads ENHRY; CDR2 reads SYGVKD. The CDR3 runs to 12 residues. CDR3 loop: CAINDRAYGYTF. The CDR3 region has the DNA TGTGCCATCAACGACAGGGCGTATGGCTACACCTTC.

The chain has TRBV19 and TRBJ2-5, with 7 bases matching TRBD2. This CDR3 spans 14 amino acids. Germline assignment: CDR1 LNHDA and CDR2 SQIVND (reference sequence). With 2 bases clipped from V and 5 bases from J, the junction kept 5 bases outside the gene matches. CDR3 sequence reads: CASSIRASGETQYF. CDR3 DNA: TGTGCCAGTAGTATACGGGCTAGCGGCGAGACCCAGTACTTC.

The table lists this clonotype with many counts. The V and J genes are TRBV11-2 and TRBJ1-2, with no clear D. Germline V gives CDR1 SGHAT, CDR2 FQNNGV. The CDR3 is 15 residues long. With 4 bases removed from V and 2 bases from J, the gap between germline ends came to 14 bases. The CDR3 reads CASSSTRTANYGYTF. DNA of the CDR3: TGTGCCAGCAGCTCGACCCGGACGGCGAACTATGGCTACACCTTC.

This chain connects TRBV19 to TRBJ2-3; TRBD2 might be the D (5 bases). The V end lost 3 bases, the J end lost 2 bases, and 9 bases lay between the germline ends. In germline, CDR1 is LNHDA, CDR2 SQIVND (reference sequence). The CDR3 has 14 amino acids. The CDR3 nucleotides are TGTGCCAGTAGTATGTACGGGGACACAGATACGCAGTATTTT. As protein: CASSMYGDTDTQYF. Supplemented by reference TRBV19 and TRBJ2-3, the full variable domain reads DGGITQSPKYLFRKEGQNVTLSCEQNLNHDAMYWYRQDPGQGLRLIYYSQIVNDFQKGDIAEGYSVSREKKESFPLTVTSAQKNPTAFYLCASSMYGDTDTQYFGPGTRLTVL.

This clonotype was seen ten or more times. V gene TRBV15 combines with J gene TRBJ1-1; TRBD1 might be the D (5 bases). The germline V and J ends were trimmed by 8 bases and 0 bases, with 13 bases remaining between them. The CDR3 is 14 amino acids. In germline, CDR1 is LNHNV, CDR2 YYDKDF (reference sequence). CDR3 sequence (DNA): TGTGCCACCGCGACCAGGGTATTGAACACTGAAGCTTTCTTT. Its translation: CATATRVLNTEAFF.

This clonotype was detected only once. Germline is not matched at one junction end, which may reflect a read error. Written as DNA, the CDR3 is TGTGCCAGCAGCTTAGTGTCCAAACACTACGGGCAGTACTTC. This sequence encodes CASSLVSKHYGQYF. V gene TRBV7-4 combines with J gene TRBJ2-7, with unresolved D. The CDR3 runs 14 residues. Germline loops: CDR1 SGHVT, CDR2 SQSDAQ.